The 5 T cell receptor beta chains given below trace back to one sample, sequenced in a study of cytotoxic CD8 clonotypes in ibrutinib-treated CLL. Measured with immunoSEQ multiplex PCR; TCRdb has only the in-frame clones, and not every one. This sample has 250,000 to 350,000 clones; approximately 76% occur once, and the top ten carry around 5.3%. Material: PBMCs, obtained at disease progression, from a patient treated with ibrutinib. The source is a human donor with chronic lymphocytic leukemia.

In this sample, this clone turned up once. This chain uses TRBV6-1 with TRBJ1-1; D gene uncertain. The CDR3 sequence is 14 residues long. Per the germline V gene, CDR1 is MNHNS and CDR2 is SASEGT. The V end was cut by 3 bases, the J end by 0 bases, with 8 bases between. The CDR3 coding sequence is TGTGCCAGCAGTGACAGTCAATTGAACACTGAAGCTTTCTTT. It yields the protein CASSDSQLNTEAFF.

The V and J genes are TRBV19 and TRBJ1-3, with no clear D. Per germline, CDR1 LNHDA and CDR2 SQIVND (reference sequence). V lost 9 bases to trimming and J lost 6 bases, with 15 bases between them. CDR3 length: 13 residues. Here the CDR3 reads CASRPGSTNTIYF. The CDR3 nucleotides read TGTGCCAGCCGTCCGGGCAGTACAAACACCATATATTTT.

The chain has TRBV5-1 and TRBJ2-5; D is ambiguous. V was trimmed by 0 bases and J by 7 bases, leaving 16 bases between them. Germline V gives CDR1 SGHRS, CDR2 YFSETQ. The CDR3 has 15 residues. The CDR3 sequence is CASSLDKVGSGTQYF. CDR3 bases: TGCGCCAGCAGCTTGGACAAGGTGGGGTCCGGGACCCAGTACTTC. Full variable domain (rest looked up from reference TRBV5-1 and TRBJ2-5): KAGVTQTPRYLIKTRGQQVTLSCSPISGHRSVSWYQQTPGQGLQFLFEYFSETQRNKGNFPGRFSGRQFSNSRSEMNVSTLELGDSALYLCASSLDKVGSGTQYFGPGTRLLVL.

The chain employs TRBV6-5 and TRBJ2-1; 10 nucleotides line up with TRBD2. Germline V lookup: CDR1 MNHEY, CDR2 SVGAGI. Trimming took 6 bases from V and 5 from J; bases not matched to a gene: 7. CDR3 size: 15 residues. The CDR3, as DNA: TGTGCCAGCAGCTTAGCGGGGGGCGGCGACAATGAGCAGTTCTTC. Its protein product is CASSLAGGGDNEQFF.

The chain uses TRBV4-1 and TRBJ2-1; 11 bases line up with TRBD2. Germline V gene sequence: CDR1 MGHRA, CDR2 YSYEKL. The CDR3 sequence is 16 residues long. Losses at the gene ends were 3 bases for V and 5 bases for J; bases not matched to a gene: 6. This chain's CDR3 is CASSHPIAGGDNEQFF. The CDR3 DNA is TGCGCCAGCAGCCACCCAATAGCGGGAGGGGACAATGAGCAGTTCTTC.